The text below deals with one T cell receptor beta chain. Its antigen is unknown. This specimen belongs to a study of cytomegalovirus exposure and HLA in healthy donors. Researchers ran the PCR with 60 Vbeta and 13 Jbeta primers. Method: immunoSEQ multiplex PCR; TCRdb's copy keeps in-frame clones and lacks some. Altogether around 76,000 clones are present, roughly 70% being singletons, with the ten largest covering roughly 9.8%. Regarding the study as a whole: Later, an analysis showed that TCR beta chains associated with HLA were more clonally expanded than others that were equally common. A later analysis found most CMV-associated TCR beta chains apparently HLA-restricted.

Sample: PBMCs. This sequence was found in a woman aged 45-65 years in good health and CMV-seropositive.

CDR3 sequence reads: CASSSVGSYEQYF. The DNA of the CDR3 is TGTGCCAGCAGCTCTGTTGGCAGCTACGAGCAGTACTTC. The genes are TRBV7-2 and TRBJ2-7; no clear D. With 4 bases removed from V and 3 bases from J, the gap between germline ends came to 10 bases. Germline assignment: CDR1 SGHTA and CDR2 FQGNSA. The CDR3 spans 13 residues.